This T cell receptor (beta chain) was obtained from a study of T cells after yellow fever vaccination. Background on the study: Preparation of fractions with low cell numbers was performed using SMART-Seq v4 Ultra Low Input. Study results and caveats: A large majority of primary-vaccination clones showed up again after the booster (around 95% CD4, about 90% CD8). Few clonotypes appeared in both CD4 and CD8 compartments.

5'RACE template switching added a universal primer site and UMIs to TCR cDNA. TCRdb analysed the 5' RACE reads with MiXCR anew, one entry per CDR3 protein. The sample includes a few hundred thousand distinct CDR3 sequences, about 4% seen only once; the top ten take roughly 25%. CDR3 size: 15 residues. Trimming took 2 bases from V and 2 from J, leaving 10 bases between them. This clonotype showed up many times. The antigen remains undetermined. The specimen was PBMCs, collected 5 days after the yellow fever booster vaccination. The source is a man in his late teens or twenties who received the YFV17D yellow fever vaccine. The chain joins TRBV12-3 or TRBV12-4 to TRBJ1-3, with D perhaps TRBD1 (6 bases). The CDR3 loop reads CASSLRGAAGNTIYF. For the CDR3, the DNA is TGTGCCAGCAGTTTAAGGGGGGCAGCTGGAAACACCATATATTTT.